The following is a T cell receptor (beta chain) sequence with its context. Its antigen is currently unknown. This sample is drawn from a study of T cells in Graves' hyperthyroidism and ophthalmopathy. General study results and limits: Also found in blood were most expanded thyroid clonotypes above 0.001.

RNA transcripts gave rise to amplified TCR beta CDR3 regions. First-round RT-PCR with HTBI primers amplified the TCR CDR3 region. TCRdb ran MiXCR on the multiplex PCR reads and lists one entry per CDR3 protein. Of under 700,000 distinct CDR3 sequences listed, 16% are singletons. An absence of ophthalmopathy progression within 18 months meant stable Graves' hyperthyroidism. The CDR3 contains 18 residues. Germline values: CDR1 LNHDA, CDR2 SQIVND (reference sequence). J gave up 2 bases and V 5 bases, and 11 bases lay outside the gene matches. The TCR sequence derives from a woman under 30 with Graves' hyperthyroidism. Sample: blood. This chain uses TRBV19 with TRBJ2-7; 14 nucleotides align to TRBD2. For the CDR3, the DNA is TGTGCCAGTAGTCCGACAGCGCGACTAGCGGGAGGGACCTACGAGCAGTACTTC. Translated, it gives CASSPTARLAGGTYEQYF.